The 9 T cell receptor beta chains presented below share a single source sample, sequenced in a study of metastatic and nonmetastatic thyroid tumors. Patients were all untreated before their thyroid surgery. Using MiXCR, TCRdb re-called clones from the PCR reads. This repertoire shows 15,000 to 20,000 clones, roughly 20% found once; its top ten account for around 7.8%. The sample was adjacent normal tissue. The receptors originated from a female donor with papillary thyroid cancer or a benign thyroid nodule (not recorded which). Some clones in this sample may be carry-over from other donors' samples.

Note on this clone: The sample carries other DNA sequences with the same CDR3. V gene TRBV7-9 combines with J gene TRBJ2-3; weak D call: TRBD2 (6 bases). Germline CDR1 reads SEHNR; CDR2 reads FQNEAQ (reference sequence). The CDR3 has 14 amino acids. With 8 bases removed from V and 12 bases from J, the gap between germline ends came to 24 bases. CDR3 DNA sequence: TGTGCCAGCCAAAGGTCGGGGAGGTCAGACACTCAGTATTTT. It yields the protein CASQRSGRSDTQYF.

The genes are TRBV30 and TRBJ1-2; no clear D. The germline V and J ends were trimmed by 1 base and 4 bases, with 7 bases remaining between them. From germline, CDR1 is GTSNPN and CDR2 SVGIG (reference sequence). The CDR3 totals 12 residues. Here the CDR3 reads CAWSGPGYGYTF. The CDR3 DNA is TGTGCCTGGAGTGGGCCGGGCTATGGCTACACCTTC. Filled out from reference TRBV30 and TRBJ1-2, the complete variable domain reads SQTIHQWPATLVQPVGSPLSLECTVEGTSNPNLYWYRQAAGRGLQLLFYSVGIGQISSEVPQNLSASRPQDRQFILSSKKLLLSDSGFYLCAWSGPGYGYTFGSGTRLTVV.

CDR3 protein: CASSLGRGTNTGELFF. CDR3 bases: TGTGCCAGCAGCTTAGGTCGCGGGACGAACACCGGGGAGCTGTTTTTT. The chain is built from TRBV11-2 and TRBJ2-2; maybe TRBD2 (6 bases). The V end lost 1 base, the J end lost 0 bases, and 9 bases lay between the germline ends. Germline V gene lookup returns CDR1 SGHAT and CDR2 FQNNGV. The CDR3 has 16 amino acids.

For the CDR3, the DNA is TGCAGTGCCCTTCAACTAGCGGGAGTCTACGAGCAGTACTTC. Amino acid sequence: CSALQLAGVYEQYF. The genes are TRBV20-1 and TRBJ2-7; 11 bases align to TRBD2. Germline V gene sequence: CDR1 DFQATT, CDR2 SNEGSKA (reference sequence). J lost 3 bases, V lost 6 bases, and 7 bases had no gene match. The CDR3 sequence is 14 residues long.

In its sample, this clone was seen a few times. The gene calls are TRBV5-4 and TRBJ1-5; 9 bases align to TRBD1. CDR1 and CDR2 (germline): SGHNT, YYREEE (reference sequence). Trimming took 6 bases from V and 4 from J; bases not matched to a gene: 14. This CDR3 has 17 residues. The CDR3 here is CASTYSDRTGANQPQHF. In DNA, the CDR3 is TGTGCCAGCACCTACTCTGATAGGACAGGGGCAAATCAGCCCCAGCATTTT.

This chain's CDR3 is CATSGGNQPQHF. CDR3 DNA sequence: TGTGCCACCAGCGGGGGCAATCAGCCCCAGCATTTT. This rearrangement joins TRBV15 to TRBJ1-5, with D uncertain. V was pared by 5 bases and J by 2 bases, with 4 bases between. Germline V lookup: CDR1 LNHNV, CDR2 YYDKDF (reference sequence). The CDR3 is 12 residues long.

This rearrangement joins TRBV20-1 to TRBJ2-1; D unclear. V lost 0 bases to trimming and J lost 5 bases, with 2 bases between them. From germline, CDR1 is DFQATT and CDR2 SNEGSKA (reference sequence). The CDR3 length is 11 residues. CDR3 nucleotides: TGCAGTGCTAGAGATGACAATGAGCAGTTCTTC. It is translated as CSARDDNEQFF.

This clone occurred a few times. This chain joins TRBV11-1 and TRBJ2-7; D unresolved. Germline CDR1 reads SGHAT; CDR2 reads FQDESV (reference sequence). The CDR3 runs 13 residues. With 5 bases removed from V and 0 bases from J, the gap between germline ends came to 8 bases. CDR3 in DNA: TGTGCCAGCAGCCCCAAATACTCCTACGAGCAGTACTTC. Protein sequence: CASSPKYSYEQYF. The full variable domain, its missing parts supplied by reference TRBV11-1 and TRBJ2-7, is EAEVAQSPRYKITEKSQAVAFWCDPISGHATLYWYRQILGQGPELLVQFQDESVVDDSQLPKDRFSAERLKGVDSTLKIQPAELGDSAMYLCASSPKYSYEQYFGPGTRLTVT.

As to this clone: A much larger clonotype is one base distant, so this may be a read error. The CDR3 loop reads CASSWTSWSNNEQFF. CDR3 sequence (DNA): TGTGCCAGCAGTTGGACTAGCTGGAGCAACAATGAGCAGTTCTTC. The chain employs TRBV2 and TRBJ2-1; 8 bases match TRBD2. V dropped 5 bases and J dropped 5; count of bases not matched to a gene: 8. The CDR3 runs to 15 residues. Germline lookup yields CDR1 SNHLY and CDR2 FYNNEI.